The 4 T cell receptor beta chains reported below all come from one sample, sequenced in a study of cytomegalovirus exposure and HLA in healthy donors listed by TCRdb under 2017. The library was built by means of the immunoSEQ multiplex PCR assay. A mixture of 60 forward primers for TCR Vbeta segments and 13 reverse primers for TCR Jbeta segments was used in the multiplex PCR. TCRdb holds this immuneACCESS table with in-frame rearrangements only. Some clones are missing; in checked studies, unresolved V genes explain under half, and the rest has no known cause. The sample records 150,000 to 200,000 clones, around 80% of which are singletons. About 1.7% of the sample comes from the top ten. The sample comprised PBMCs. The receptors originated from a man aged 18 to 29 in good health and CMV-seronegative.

The CDR3 reads CASRRGGLGNTIYF. CDR3 DNA: TGTGCCAGCCGGCGGGGGGGGCTTGGAAACACCATATATTTT. The genes are TRBV28 and TRBJ1-3; D is possibly TRBD1 (6 bases). The V and J ends lost 8 bases and 3 bases respectively, with 14 bases between them. CDR3 length: 14 residues. Germline loops: CDR1 MDHEN, CDR2 SYDVKM.

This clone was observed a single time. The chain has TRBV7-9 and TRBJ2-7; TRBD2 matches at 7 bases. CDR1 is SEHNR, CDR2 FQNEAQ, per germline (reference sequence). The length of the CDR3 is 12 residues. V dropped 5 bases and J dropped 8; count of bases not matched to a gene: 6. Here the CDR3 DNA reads TGTGCCAGCAGCCTAACCGGGACTAAGCAGTACTTC. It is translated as CASSLTGTKQYF.

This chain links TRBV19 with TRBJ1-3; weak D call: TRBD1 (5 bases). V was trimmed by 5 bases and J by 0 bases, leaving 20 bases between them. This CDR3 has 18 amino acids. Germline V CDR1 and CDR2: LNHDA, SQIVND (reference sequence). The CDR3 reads CASSGPWTTLNSGNTIYF. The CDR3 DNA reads TGTGCCAGTAGTGGGCCTTGGACAACTCTGAACTCTGGAAACACCATATATTTT. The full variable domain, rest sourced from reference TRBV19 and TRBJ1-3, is DGGITQSPKYLFRKEGQNVTLSCEQNLNHDAMYWYRQDPGQGLRLIYYSQIVNDFQKGDIAEGYSVSREKKESFPLTVTSAQKNPTAFYLCASSGPWTTLNSGNTIYFGEGSWLTVV.

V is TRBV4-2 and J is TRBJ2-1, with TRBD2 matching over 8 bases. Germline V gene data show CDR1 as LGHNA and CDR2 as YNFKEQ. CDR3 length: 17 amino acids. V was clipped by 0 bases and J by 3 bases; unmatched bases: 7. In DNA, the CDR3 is TGTGCCAGCAGCCAAGAAGAGAGCGGGAGTAACTACAATGAGCAGTTCTTC. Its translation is CASSQEESGSNYNEQFF.